The following is a T cell receptor beta chain sequence with its context. MiXCR was run by TCRdb on the 5' RACE reads, yielding one entry per CDR3 protein. The table has about 250,000 distinct CDR3 sequences, roughly 32% seen once. The data are from a study of CD8 T cells in ankylosing spondylitis. The source is a male donor with ankylosing spondylitis or in good health (not recorded which). Sequencing used blood, either unsorted or a sorted T cell fraction (not recorded which).

The CDR3 here is CSVVVAGVYNEQFF. CDR3 bases: TGCAGCGTTGTGGTAGCGGGGGTCTACAATGAGCAGTTCTTC. The chain joins TRBV29-1 to TRBJ2-1, with 9 bases fitting TRBD2. The CDR3 is made up of 14 amino acids. Trimming at V came to 4 bases and at J to 3 bases, leaving 4 bases not matched to a gene. Per germline, CDR1 SQVTM and CDR2 ANQGSEA.